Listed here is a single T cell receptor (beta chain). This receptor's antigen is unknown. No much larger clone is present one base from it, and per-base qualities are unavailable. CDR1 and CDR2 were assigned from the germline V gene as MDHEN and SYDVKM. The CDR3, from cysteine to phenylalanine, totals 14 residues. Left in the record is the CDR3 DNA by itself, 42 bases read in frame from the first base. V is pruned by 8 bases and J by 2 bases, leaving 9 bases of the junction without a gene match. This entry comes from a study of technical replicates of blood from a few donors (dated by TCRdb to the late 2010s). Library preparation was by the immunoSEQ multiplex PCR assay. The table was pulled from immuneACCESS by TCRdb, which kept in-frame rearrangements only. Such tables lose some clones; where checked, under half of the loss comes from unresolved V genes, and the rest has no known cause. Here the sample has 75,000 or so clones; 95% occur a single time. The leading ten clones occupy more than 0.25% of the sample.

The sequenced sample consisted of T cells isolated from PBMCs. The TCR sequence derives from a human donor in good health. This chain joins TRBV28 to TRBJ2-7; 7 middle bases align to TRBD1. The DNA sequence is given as TGTGCCAGCTCCAGGGGGAGCGAAGCCTACGAGCAGTACTTC. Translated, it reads CASSRGSEAYEQYF.